These T cell receptor beta chains were read from a single sample in a study of shared clonotypes between healthy human individuals. This table comes from immunoSEQ multiplex PCR, and its TCRdb copy is limited to in-frame clones, with some not included. The data show about 2.2 million clones, about 93% seen once. Material for sequencing was naive CD8+ T cells from PBMCs. The source is a young man in good health. Some clones in this sample may be carry-over from other donors' samples. CDR3s include the opening cysteine and the closing phenylalanine or tryptophan.

TRBV27 | CASFRQGVAFF
TRBV27 | CASSPIPIDTQYF
TRBV20-1 | CSAREGLEQYF
TRBV15 | CATSRAGVYSYEQYF
TRBV11-1 | CASSFEAAPYEQYF
TRBV2 | CASRGTAEKIQSSGNTIYF
TRBV6-5 | CATQGGHSYEQYF
TRBV7-9 | CASSLETGGSYGYTF
TRBV10-3 | CATSGTHEQYF
TRBV7-9 | CASSSIPRDRKETQYF
TRBV4-3 | CASSQERPTSTGELFF
TRBV13 | CASSTGVGTEGYTF
TRBV6-5 | CASKPDEVTYEQYF
TRBV9 | CASSVDGASYEQYF
TRBV21-1 | CASSNLDRGLAKNIQYF
TRBV5-6 | CASSVSWGGRNQETQYF
TRBV27 | CASSLREKSYEQYF
TRBV2 | CASSGTSNTGELFF
TRBV7-9 | CASSSGQASGYTF
TRBV4-3 | CASSQDRGLADTNTGELFF
TRBV28 | CASSSQGESGELFF
TRBV5-6 | CASSLEGNEQYF
TRBV6-1 | CATRTSNFRTDTQYF
TRBV4-1 | CASSLRPPGGPHEQYF
TRBV28 | CASSAAEQETQYF
TRBV7-8 | CASSLARQGAPEAFF
TRBV10-3 | CAIRASGYTDTQYF
TRBV29-1 | CSVGVGGSSYEQYF
TRBV2 | CAPGKREATDTQYF
TRBV7-9 | CASSLAPRTRSNTDTQYF
TRBV27 | CASRPGQMPSGANVLTF
TRBV27 | CASRRLLAGPYEQYF
TRBV5-1 | CASSAGPSGGYNEQFF
TRBV28 | CASSLWTGGEQYF
TRBV27 | CASSLYPGAGNQPQHF
TRBV4-3 | CASSQVTASYEQYF